Listed below are T cell receptor beta chains from one sample, sequenced in a study of cytomegalovirus exposure and HLA in healthy donors. Sequencing used immunoSEQ multiplex PCR; TCRdb keeps in-frame clones, though not all of them. The sample shows about 95,000 clones, 78% of them seen only once. Specimen: PBMCs. These receptors were collected from a woman aged 40 to 49 in good health and CMV-seropositive. Both conserved end residues are part of each CDR3. D genes are given only for firm matches. Size is omitted from some rows. Given values are once, few, many or a class for expanded clones.

d_gene: NA; v_gene: TRBV6-1; abundance: NA; j_gene: TRBJ2-7; CDR3nt: TGTGCCAGCAGTGTGGCAGACAGGAGCTCCTACGAGCAGTACTTC; CDR3aa: CASSVADRSSYEQYF
d_gene: NA; v_gene: TRBV19; abundance: NA; j_gene: TRBJ1-2; CDR3nt: TGTGCCAGTAGTATAACGGTCGGGATCTATGGCTACACCTTC; CDR3aa: CASSITVGIYGYTF
d_gene: TRBD2; v_gene: TRBV4-2; abundance: NA; j_gene: TRBJ2-3; CDR3nt: TGTGCCGGCAGCCAAGTCCGGGAGGGCCGGACAGATACGCAGTATTTT; CDR3aa: CAGSQVREGRTDTQYF
d_gene: NA; v_gene: TRBV30; abundance: NA; j_gene: TRBJ1-2; CDR3nt: TGTGCCTGGAACCACCCCCCAGGGAACTATGGCTACACCTTC; CDR3aa: CAWNHPPGNYGYTF
d_gene: TRBD1; v_gene: TRBV28; abundance: NA; j_gene: TRBJ2-3; CDR3nt: TGTGCCAGCAAAGAGGGACAGGGATTCACAGATACGCAGTATTTT; CDR3aa: CASKEGQGFTDTQYF
d_gene: NA; v_gene: TRBV5-1; abundance: NA; j_gene: TRBJ2-1; CDR3nt: TGCGCCAGCAGCTTGAAGGGGGAAGGTGAGCAGTTCTTC; CDR3aa: CASSLKGEGEQFF
d_gene: NA; v_gene: TRBV18; abundance: NA; j_gene: TRBJ2-7; CDR3nt: TGTGCCAGCTCACCAAGGCAGGGTTCCTACGAGCAGTACTTC; CDR3aa: CASSPRQGSYEQYF
d_gene: NA; v_gene: TRBV29-1; abundance: NA; j_gene: TRBJ1-2; CDR3nt: TGCAGCGTTCCCGAGCAGGGAGGTGAGGGCTACACCTTC; CDR3aa: CSVPEQGGEGYTF
d_gene: TRBD2; v_gene: TRBV29-1; abundance: NA; j_gene: TRBJ2-5; CDR3nt: TGCAGCGTCGACGAAGTTCTAGCGGGAGCAGTAGAGACCCAGTACTTC; CDR3aa: CSVDEVLAGAVETQYF
d_gene: NA; v_gene: TRBV19; abundance: few; j_gene: TRBJ2-2; CDR3nt: TGTGCCAGTAGTATTGAACTCAGGTACACCGGGGAGCTGTTTTTT; CDR3aa: CASSIELRYTGELFF
d_gene: TRBD2; v_gene: TRBV19; abundance: NA; j_gene: TRBJ2-3; CDR3nt: TGTGCCAGTAGCGTAGCGGGAGGGGTCACAAATACGCAGTATTTT; CDR3aa: CASSVAGGVTNTQYF
d_gene: NA; v_gene: TRBV7-7; abundance: NA; j_gene: TRBJ2-5; CDR3nt: TGTGCTAGCACCCCTGGAGGGGGGGACCAAGAGACCCAGTACTTC; CDR3aa: CASTPGGGDQETQYF
d_gene: TRBD2; v_gene: TRBV27; abundance: NA; j_gene: TRBJ2-5; CDR3nt: TGTGCCAGCCGACTAGCGGGAGGGCCTCAAGAGACCCAGTACTTC; CDR3aa: CASRLAGGPQETQYF
d_gene: NA; v_gene: TRBV9; abundance: NA; j_gene: TRBJ1-1; CDR3nt: TGTGCCAGCAGCGTAGGCGGTGCCACTGAAGCTTTCTTT; CDR3aa: CASSVGGATEAFF
d_gene: TRBD1; v_gene: TRBV2; abundance: NA; j_gene: TRBJ1-3; CDR3nt: TGTGCCAGCAGTTTCGACAGGGGCAGCGGTGACACCATATATTTT; CDR3aa: CASSFDRGSGDTIYF
d_gene: NA; v_gene: TRBV7-9; abundance: NA; j_gene: TRBJ2-7; CDR3nt: TGTGCCAGCAGCCCCTCCCACGAGCAGTACTTC; CDR3aa: CASSPSHEQYF
d_gene: NA; v_gene: TRBV10-2; abundance: NA; j_gene: TRBJ2-7; CDR3nt: TGCGCCAGCAGTGGACAGAGCTACGAGCAGTACTTC; CDR3aa: CASSGQSYEQYF
d_gene: TRBD2; v_gene: TRBV5-1; abundance: once; j_gene: TRBJ2-3; CDR3nt: TGCGCCAGCAGCTTGCTTGCTAGCGGGAACCCGACAGATACGCAGTATTTT; CDR3aa: CASSLLASGNPTDTQYF
d_gene: TRBD2; v_gene: TRBV10-3; abundance: NA; j_gene: TRBJ2-7; CDR3nt: TGTGCCATCAAGCGGGAGGGGGACGAGCAGTACTTC; CDR3aa: CAIKREGDEQYF
d_gene: NA; v_gene: TRBV28; abundance: NA; j_gene: TRBJ1-5; CDR3nt: TGTGCCAGCAGTTCCCCACAGTATAGCAATCAGCCCCAGCATTTT; CDR3aa: CASSSPQYSNQPQHF
d_gene: TRBD1; v_gene: TRBV5-1; abundance: NA; j_gene: TRBJ1-4; CDR3nt: TGCGCCAGCAGCTCCCAGACAGGGGGGGATGAAAAACTGTTTTTT; CDR3aa: CASSSQTGGDEKLFF
d_gene: TRBD1; v_gene: TRBV2; abundance: NA; j_gene: TRBJ2-3; CDR3nt: TGTGCCAGCAGCGTACAGGGGGTTAGCACAGATACGCAGTATTTT; CDR3aa: CASSVQGVSTDTQYF
d_gene: NA; v_gene: TRBV4-1; abundance: NA; j_gene: TRBJ2-5; CDR3nt: TGCGCCAGCAGCCAAGGGGGCAATAGGGAGACCCAGTACTTC; CDR3aa: CASSQGGNRETQYF
d_gene: TRBD2; v_gene: TRBV6-5; abundance: NA; j_gene: TRBJ2-1; CDR3nt: TGTGCCAGCAGTTTAGCTGGGGCTAGCGGATACAATGAGCAGTTCTTC; CDR3aa: CASSLAGASGYNEQFF
d_gene: TRBD1; v_gene: TRBV5-1; abundance: NA; j_gene: TRBJ2-2; CDR3nt: TGCGCCAGCAGCAGGGACAGCTCCACCGGGGAGCTGTTTTTT; CDR3aa: CASSRDSSTGELFF
d_gene: NA; v_gene: TRBV7-9; abundance: NA; j_gene: TRBJ2-5; CDR3nt: TGTGCCAGCAGCTCAACAGGGACCCGGGAGACCCAGTACTTC; CDR3aa: CASSSTGTRETQYF
d_gene: TRBD1; v_gene: TRBV7-3; abundance: NA; j_gene: TRBJ1-2; CDR3nt: TGTGCCAGCAGCTCCCGACAGGGAGATGGCTACACCTTC; CDR3aa: CASSSRQGDGYTF
d_gene: NA; v_gene: TRBV2; abundance: NA; j_gene: TRBJ2-1; CDR3nt: TGTGCCAGCAGTCCGGACTACCGTAATGAGCAGTTCTTC; CDR3aa: CASSPDYRNEQFF
d_gene: NA; v_gene: TRBV2; abundance: NA; j_gene: TRBJ1-4; CDR3nt: TGTGCCAGCAGTGCCCCCCCGGGTGAGCTTAATGAAAAACTGTTTTTT; CDR3aa: CASSAPPGELNEKLFF
d_gene: TRBD1; v_gene: TRBV29-1; abundance: NA; j_gene: TRBJ1-4; CDR3nt: TGCAGCGCCCAAAGAGGAGGGGGCGCCGCTAATGAAAAACTGTTTTTT; CDR3aa: CSAQRGGGAANEKLFF
d_gene: TRBD2; v_gene: TRBV19; abundance: NA; j_gene: TRBJ2-3; CDR3nt: TGTGCCAGTAGCATTAGCGGGAGTAGGAGAGATACGCAGTATTTT; CDR3aa: CASSISGSRRDTQYF
d_gene: TRBD1; v_gene: TRBV28; abundance: NA; j_gene: TRBJ1-2; CDR3nt: TGTGCCAGCAGTGAACAGGACAGGGGCTATGGCTACACCTTC; CDR3aa: CASSEQDRGYGYTF
d_gene: TRBD1; v_gene: TRBV10-2; abundance: NA; j_gene: TRBJ1-6; CDR3nt: TGCGCCAGCAGGGGTGGGACAGCTACCGATTCACCCCTCCACTTT; CDR3aa: CASRGGTATDSPLHF
d_gene: TRBD1; v_gene: TRBV28; abundance: NA; j_gene: TRBJ1-2; CDR3nt: TGTGCCAGCAGCCACGCAGGGGGTATTAACTATGGCTACACCTTC; CDR3aa: CASSHAGGINYGYTF
d_gene: TRBD1; v_gene: TRBV15; abundance: NA; j_gene: TRBJ2-7; CDR3nt: TGTGCCACCAGCAGGAGCGTAGCCGGGACAGAAAAGCAGTACTTC; CDR3aa: CATSRSVAGTEKQYF
d_gene: TRBD2; v_gene: TRBV2; abundance: NA; j_gene: TRBJ2-1; CDR3nt: TGTGCCAGCAGGGAGAGCCCTGCGACTAGCTCGGATGAGCAGTTCTTC; CDR3aa: CASRESPATSSDEQFF
d_gene: NA; v_gene: TRBV25-1; abundance: NA; j_gene: TRBJ1-2; CDR3nt: TGTGCCAGCAGTGAGTGGACATCCAGTGGCTACACCTTC; CDR3aa: CASSEWTSSGYTF
d_gene: TRBD2; v_gene: TRBV5-4; abundance: NA; j_gene: TRBJ2-5; CDR3nt: TGTGCCAGCAGCCCCGGCCTAGCGGGAGAGACCCAGTACTTC; CDR3aa: CASSPGLAGETQYF
d_gene: NA; v_gene: TRBV7-3; abundance: few; j_gene: TRBJ1-1; CDR3nt: TGTGCCAGCAGCTTAACGCCGGGACTGACGGAAGCTTTCTTT; CDR3aa: CASSLTPGLTEAFF
d_gene: TRBD2; v_gene: TRBV4-2; abundance: NA; j_gene: TRBJ2-1; CDR3nt: TGTGCCAGCAGCCACGGGACTAGCGGGAGCGATGAGCAGTTCTTC; CDR3aa: CASSHGTSGSDEQFF
d_gene: TRBD2; v_gene: TRBV5-1; abundance: NA; j_gene: TRBJ2-5; CDR3nt: TGCGCCAGCAGCTTGGCCCTAGCGGGAGGCTTGGGAGAGCAGTACTTC; CDR3aa: CASSLALAGGLGEQYF
d_gene: TRBD2; v_gene: TRBV25-1; abundance: NA; j_gene: TRBJ2-1; CDR3nt: TGTGCCAGCAGTGCCTCCCGACTAGCGGGAGGGAGGGATGAGCAGTTCTTC; CDR3aa: CASSASRLAGGRDEQFF